This TCR beta chain was identified in a study of T cell clonality in common variable immunodeficiency. Ten or more counts support this clone. As yet, its antigen is unknown. The missing CDR3 end, 3 residues past where the read stops, is filled in from the germline J gene. Trimming shortened V by 2 bases and J by 0 bases, and 11 bases separated the two germline ends. The CDR3 is 17 amino acids. Equal genomic DNA amounts from CVID and control samples were sequenced. Profiling relied on immunoSEQ multiplex PCR, and the TCRdb table lists in-frame clones only, not all of them. This sample comprises about 34,000 clones, none seen once only. Whole-study findings and limits: The cause of increased CVID clonality remains unclear without subpopulation sequencing.

The chain couples TRBV12-3 or TRBV12-4 to TRBJ2-6; a possible D gene is TRBD1 (6 bases). The sequence derives from a person aged 18 to 75 in good health. Sequencing used peripheral blood mononuclear cells. CDR3 protein: CASSLRGSSSGANVLTF. Partial CDR3 DNA: TGTGCCAGCAGTTTAAGGGGGAGCTCCTCTGGGGCCAACGTC.